The clone carrying this T cell receptor (beta chain) was seen a handful of times. The antigen is unknown. TCRdb itself ran the 5' RACE reads through MiXCR, one entry per CDR3 protein. Of about 55,000 distinct CDR3 sequences listed, around 6.6% were seen once; the top ten hold around 5%. The data stem from a study of early T cells in non-severe SARS-CoV-2 infection. Findings and caveats of the study: Comparison of clonotypes with VDJdb favored anti-spike CD8 responses while missing private and CD4 specificities.

The sequenced sample was whole blood, obtained at baseline. The receptor's source is an adult who was a healthcare worker with PCR-confirmed SARS-CoV-2 infection or an uninfected control (not recorded which).

CDR3 sequence (DNA): TGTGCCAGCAGGGGACAGGCCATCCCCAACGGTGGCTACACCTTC. It specifies CASRGQAIPNGGYTF. The chain employs TRBV6-1 and TRBJ1-2; 8 nucleotides agree with TRBD1. Trimming cost V 6 bases and J 7 bases; bases outside gene matches: 13. CDR3 size: 15 residues. Germline values: CDR1 MNHNS, CDR2 SASEGT.